This entry lists 24 T cell receptor beta chains sequenced from one sample in a study of blood T cell repertoires in COVID-19. Repertoires were generated with immunoSEQ multiplex PCR, while TCRdb's copy carries only in-frame clones and drops some. The top ten clones hold approximately 2.3% of a sample with about 190,000 clones, 80% to 90% of them seen once. The sample consisted of peripheral blood. The receptors here all came from a man between 65 and 85 years old with active or convalescent COVID-19.

The chain links TRBV5-1 to TRBJ2-5; tentatively, D is TRBD1 (6 bases). V was trimmed by 3 bases and J by 5 bases, leaving 11 bases between them. The CDR3 has 13 residues. The germline CDR1 and CDR2 sequences are SGHRS and YFSETQ. CDR3: CASSSQGWETQYF. Here the CDR3 DNA reads TGCGCCAGCAGCTCACAGGGATGGGAGACCCAGTACTTC.

This clone came up once. J is TRBJ1-2 and V is TRBV6-1; no firm D call. Trimming removed 3 bases at V and 5 bases at J, with 7 bases between. The CDR3 runs to 12 residues. CDR1 and CDR2 (germline): MNHNS, SASEGT. CDR3 protein: CASSDSVYGYTF. The CDR3 DNA reads as TGTGCCAGCAGTGATTCTGTTTATGGCTACACCTTC.

This clone is a singleton in its sample. The rearrangement links TRBV18 to TRBJ2-7; tentative D call: TRBD2 (6 bases). The CDR3 loop spans 14 amino acids. Germline loops: CDR1 KGHSH, CDR2 LQKENI. V lost 3 bases, J lost 6 bases, and 15 bases lay in between. The DNA of the CDR3 is TGTGCCAGCTCACCGTCCGGGACTGGAAGCGAGCAGTACTTC. Translated, it gives CASSPSGTGSEQYF.

The gene calls are TRBV27 and TRBJ2-7; the D gene is possibly TRBD1 (5 bases). The CDR3 spans 13 residues. The germline gives CDR1 MNHEY, CDR2 SMNVEV (reference sequence). In DNA, the CDR3 is TGTGTTACTTGGGGCTCTAGCTCCTACGAGCAGTACTTC. Its protein is CVTWGSSSYEQYF.

The chain carries TRBV25-1 and TRBJ2-7, with 7 bases lining up with TRBD1. V shed 5 bases and J 0 bases; nucleotides not matched to a gene: 7. This CDR3 is 15 amino acids long. Germline loops: CDR1 MGHDK, CDR2 SYGVNS. CDR3 residues: CASSPQGTVSYEQYF. For the CDR3, the DNA is TGTGCCAGCAGTCCCCAGGGGACAGTCTCCTACGAGCAGTACTTC.

The CDR3 reads CASSSLSGGQGEQFF. CDR3 in DNA: TGTGCCAGCAGTTCACTTAGCGGGGGGCAAGGTGAGCAGTTCTTC. This sequence joins TRBV27 and TRBJ2-1; 10 bases are a match to TRBD2. The CDR3 runs 15 residues. J was trimmed by 9 bases and V by 4 bases; bases with no gene match: 9. Germline V gene sequence: CDR1 MNHEY, CDR2 SMNVEV (reference sequence).

This clone was observed once. The chain carries TRBV7-8 and TRBJ1-5; 7 nucleotides line up with TRBD1. The CDR3 has 15 residues. The J segment lost 5 bases and the V segment lost 2 bases, leaving 6 bases of the junction unmatched. CDR1 SGHVS and CDR2 FQNEAQ come from the germline V gene. The CDR3 here is CASSLQGELDQPQHF. The CDR3 DNA follows: TGTGCCAGCAGCTTACAGGGGGAGCTCGATCAGCCCCAGCATTTT. The full variable domain, with the rest looked up from reference TRBV7-8 and TRBJ1-5, is GAGVSQSPRYKVAKRGQDVALRCDPISGHVSLFWYQQALGQGPEFLTYFQNEAQLDKSGLPSDRFFAERPEGSVSTLKIQRTQQEDSAVYLCASSLQGELDQPQHFGDGTRLSIL.

This clone was detected only once. V gene TRBV5-1 combines with J gene TRBJ1-6, with no clear D. CDR3 length equals 13 residues. Germline loops: CDR1 SGHRS, CDR2 YFSETQ. Trimming cost V 1 base and J 10 bases, with 9 bases left between them. The CDR3 DNA sequence: TGCGCCAGCAGCTTGAAGGCGGGATCACCCCTCCACTTT. Amino acids: CASSLKAGSPLHF.

V gene TRBV6-5 combines with J gene TRBJ1-6; 9 bases agree with TRBD1. Germline V gene data show CDR1 as MNHEY and CDR2 as SVGAGI. The CDR3 totals 15 residues. V gave up 6 bases and J gave up 5 bases; unmatched junction bases: 5. In DNA form, the CDR3 reads TGTGCCAGCAGCCAGGGACAGGGTAATAATTCACCCCTCCACTTT. It codes for CASSQGQGNNSPLHF.

The sample holds one count of this clone. The CDR3, as DNA: TGTGCCAGCCCCCCGGCGGCGGGACAGGGGGGCACAGATACGCAGTATTTT. Translation gives CASPPAAGQGGTDTQYF. The J gene is TRBJ2-3, the V gene TRBV28, with 11 bases matching TRBD1. Germline values: CDR1 MDHEN, CDR2 SYDVKM. The trim removed 8 bases at V and 1 base at J, leaving 11 bases unmatched. The CDR3 runs 17 residues.

The sample holds a few counts of this clone. The chain joins TRBV6-2 or TRBV6-3 to TRBJ1-1; no clear D gene. The CDR3 has 14 amino acids. CDR1 is MNHEY, CDR2 SVGEGT, per germline. Trimming cost V 1 base and J 1 base, with 7 bases left between them. CDR3: CASSYLQPNTEAFF. CDR3 DNA sequence: TGTGCCAGCAGTTACTTACAGCCGAACACTGAAGCTTTCTTT.

The chain employs TRBV28 and TRBJ2-3; D call uncertain. The V end was cut by 8 bases, the J end by 1 base, with 19 bases between. The CDR3 loop spans 16 amino acids. Germline-derived CDR1 and CDR2 are MDHEN and SYDVKM. Here the CDR3 DNA reads TGTGCCAGCCCCCCCCCTTTCGTTTATGGCACAGATACGCAGTATTTT. Amino acid sequence: CASPPPFVYGTDTQYF.

The genes are TRBV18 and TRBJ1-2, with D perhaps TRBD1 (6 bases). Germline-derived CDR1 and CDR2 are KGHSH and LQKENI. V lost 2 bases and J lost 4, with 8 bases in between. The CDR3 is made up of 13 amino acids. The CDR3 nucleotides are TGTGCCAGCTCACCAGGACAGCCCTATGGCTACACCTTC. Its translation is CASSPGQPYGYTF. The full variable domain, with the rest looked up from reference TRBV18 and TRBJ1-2, is NAGVMQNPRHLVRRRGQEARLRCSPMKGHSHVYWYRQLPEEGLKFMVYLQKENIIDESGMPKERFSAEFPKEGPSILRIQQVVRGDSAAYFCASSPGQPYGYTFGSGTRLTVV.

The chain links TRBV6-5 to TRBJ2-7; tentative D call: TRBD1 (6 bases). This CDR3 region has 14 residues. The ends were cut back, 7 bases at V and 5 bases at J, with 18 bases in the middle. The germline V gene has CDR1 MNHEY and CDR2 SVGAGI. CDR3 region: CASNRDTSAHEQYF. The CDR3 DNA reads TGTGCCAGCAACCGGGACACCTCCGCCCACGAGCAGTACTTC.

The CDR3 reads CASSPQGGREQPQHF. In DNA, the CDR3 is TGTGCCAGCAGCCCCCAGGGGGGCAGGGAGCAGCCCCAGCATTTT. The rearrangement links TRBV7-2 to TRBJ1-5, with 7 bases fitting TRBD1. In germline, CDR1 is SGHTA, CDR2 FQGNSA. This CDR3 region has 15 residues. J lost 7 bases, V lost 5 bases, and 11 bases had no gene match.

This clone showed up just a few times. The chain joins TRBV27 to TRBJ1-2, with a possible D match to TRBD1 (5 bases). The V end was cut by 3 bases, the J end by 2 bases, with 7 bases between. CDR1 and CDR2 from the germline V gene are MNHEY and SMNVEV (reference sequence). CDR3 length equals 13 residues. The CDR3 DNA follows: TGTGCCAGCAGTTTTAGACAGAACTATGGCTACACCTTC. Translating gives CASSFRQNYGYTF.

The V and J genes are TRBV29-1 and TRBJ2-7, with a weak D call TRBD2 (6 bases). CDR3 length equals 16 residues. Trimming removed 2 bases at V and 1 base at J, with 18 bases between. Germline CDR1 reads SQVTM; CDR2 reads ANQGSEA. The CDR3 sequence: CSVENAIGGSSYEQYF. The CDR3 nucleotides are TGCAGCGTTGAAAACGCGATCGGGGGTTCTTCCTACGAGCAGTACTTC.

The CDR3 sequence is CASSIDPRGNTEAFF. Written as DNA, the CDR3 is TGTGCCAGTAGTATAGATCCCAGGGGGAACACTGAAGCTTTCTTT. The chain joins TRBV19 to TRBJ1-1; possible D gene TRBD1, 6 bases. This CDR3 contains 15 residues. Trimming removed 0 bases at V and 1 base at J, with 9 bases between. Per germline, CDR1 LNHDA and CDR2 SQIVND (reference sequence).

The chain couples TRBV2 to TRBJ2-7; 11 bases fit TRBD1. V dropped 6 bases and J dropped 9; count of bases not matched to a gene: 10. Germline V CDR1 and CDR2: SNHLY, FYNNEI. This CDR3 region has 14 residues. In DNA, the CDR3 is TGTGCCAGCAGAGATTCCGGGACAGGGGGAGGGCAGTACTTC. Amino acid sequence: CASRDSGTGGGQYF.

This chain connects TRBV11-2 to TRBJ1-2; unclear D gene. The CDR3 covers 14 residues. Germline V gene data show CDR1 as SGHAT and CDR2 as FQNNGV. V was shortened by 0 bases and J by 8 bases, with 13 bases between the two germline ends. Written as DNA, the CDR3 is TGTGCCAGCAGCTTAGATCAGCGTTCCGGGGGCTACACCTTC. It specifies CASSLDQRSGGYTF.

Comment on this clone: No DNA is shown, since the ends of the CDR3 on it are uncertain; the CDR3 is the one TCRdb lists. This chain uses TRBV10-3 with TRBJ2-5; the table's D call, TRBD2, has no DNA check behind it. The CDR3 totals 15 residues, both ends included. Germline CDR1 ENHRY, CDR2 SYGVKD. The CDR3 sequence is CAISTSGGEGETQYF.

V is TRBV6-1 and J is TRBJ2-3, with 7 bases identical to TRBD2. The germline CDR1 and CDR2 sequences are MNHNS and SASEGT. The CDR3 totals 16 residues. V lost 0 bases, J lost 4 bases, and 7 bases stayed unmatched. The CDR3 spells CASSEAGEGQSDTQYF. The DNA for the CDR3 is TGTGCCAGCAGTGAAGCGGGGGAGGGGCAGTCAGATACGCAGTATTTT.

This clone was seen just once. The chain recombines TRBV29-1 with TRBJ2-1, with 12 bases matching TRBD2. Germline loops: CDR1 SQVTM, CDR2 ANQGSEA. CDR3 length equals 16 residues. Germline trimming cut 5 bases from V and 0 bases from J; bases unmatched to any gene: 5. The CDR3 sequence: CSVRTSGVSSYNEQFF. CDR3 bases: TGCAGCGTTCGGACTAGCGGGGTCAGCTCCTACAATGAGCAGTTCTTC.

The V gene is TRBV4-3, the J gene TRBJ2-1; the D gene is possibly TRBD2 (7 bases). CDR1 and CDR2 from the germline V gene are LGHNA and YSLEER. The germline V and J ends were trimmed by 0 bases and 9 bases, with 15 bases remaining between them. The CDR3 covers 15 residues. The CDR3 DNA sequence: TGCGCCAGCAGCCAAGAAGGGGGGAGGGCCGCTGAGCAGTTCTTC. Amino acid sequence: CASSQEGGRAAEQFF.